What follows describes a single T cell receptor (beta chain). Its specificity is unknown. The CDR3 consists of 14 residues. The V and J ends lost 3 bases and 6 bases respectively, with 15 bases between them. Per germline, CDR1 SGHNT and CDR2 YYREEE (reference sequence). The data stem from a study of Tregs in tolerant kidney transplant recipients. The data were produced by immunoSEQ multiplex PCR, yet TCRdb's version contains in-frame clones alone and is incomplete. The table includes over 55,000 clones, around 83% detected once. Study-wide points: Expanding Tregs on activated donor B cells appeared to best identify donor-specific TCRbeta clones.

The material sequenced was CD4+ T cells from blood. This sequence joins TRBV5-4 and TRBJ1-1, with D possibly matching TRBD1 (6 bases). The clonotype originates from a human donor in good health. CDR3 residues: CASSSILQGPEAFF. The CDR3 DNA sequence: TGTGCCAGCAGCTCCATCCTACAGGGACCTGAAGCTTTCTTT.